The clone carrying this TCR beta chain was detected ten times or more. As for time point: blood at routine non-recurrence follow-up after resection. Researchers sequenced whole RNA taken from tumor, nontumor lung or frozen PBMC without sorting. The data are from a study of spatial heterogeneity in lung cancer. TCRdb re-called the 5' RACE reads through MiXCR, storing one row per CDR3 protein. Found here are 35,000 to 55,000 distinct CDR3 sequences, approximately 12% of them singletons; the top ten hold more than 25%. Germline trimming cut 5 bases from V and 4 bases from J; bases unmatched to any gene: 12. This CDR3 contains 16 residues. Germline lookup yields CDR1 SGHVS and CDR2 FQNEAQ.

This material consisted of PBMCs, taken at follow-up. This sequence joins TRBV7-8 and TRBJ1-1; 8 bases line up with TRBD1. This TCR was recovered from a male donor with early-stage non-small cell lung cancer. The CDR3, as DNA: TGTGCCAGCAGCCAAGGACAGGGTGGTTATGGCACTGAAGCTTTCTTT. It yields the protein CASSQGQGGYGTEAFF.